This T cell receptor beta chain was captured in a study of CD8 T cells in Susac syndrome. An input of about 0.5 to 1 ug of RNA was subjected to reverse transcription using random hexamers. Amplification of the TCR beta CDR3 was carried out by immunoSEQ multiplex PCR, which spanned a total of 54 Vbeta and 13 Jbeta segments. MiXCR was run by TCRdb on the immunoSEQ multiplex PCR reads, yielding one entry per CDR3 protein. The sample contains about 120,000 distinct CDR3 sequences, approximately 96% of which appear only once. CD8+ and CD4+ T cells from blood underwent TCR beta sequencing. J lost 1 base, V lost 2 bases, and 6 bases had no gene match. Per the germline V gene, CDR1 is DFQATT and CDR2 is SNEGSKA (reference sequence). The CDR3 is 15 residues long.

The chain combines TRBV20-1 with TRBJ1-1; 8 nucleotides line up with TRBD1. The source is a human donor with Susac syndrome. The sequencing sample was made of CD4+ T cells from PBMCs. Written as DNA, the CDR3 is TGCAGTGCTAGAAAGCAGGGGGCAGGGAACACTGAAGCTTTCTTT. This translates into CSARKQGAGNTEAFF.